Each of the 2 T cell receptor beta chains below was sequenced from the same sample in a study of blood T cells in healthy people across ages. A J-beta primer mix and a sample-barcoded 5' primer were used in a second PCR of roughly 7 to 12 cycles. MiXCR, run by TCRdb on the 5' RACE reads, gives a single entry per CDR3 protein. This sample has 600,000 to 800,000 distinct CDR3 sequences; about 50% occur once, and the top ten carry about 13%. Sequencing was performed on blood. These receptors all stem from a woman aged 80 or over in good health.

This chain's CDR3 is CASSKGIVRAGGNGSGANVLTF. The CDR3 region has the DNA TGTGCCAGCAGCAAAGGAATTGTTCGGGCAGGGGGAAATGGCTCTGGGGCCAACGTCCTGACTTTC. The chain joins TRBV21-1 to TRBJ2-6; the table's D call, TRBD1, has no DNA check behind it. TRBV21-1 is a documented pseudogene. The CDR3 loop spans 22 amino acids.

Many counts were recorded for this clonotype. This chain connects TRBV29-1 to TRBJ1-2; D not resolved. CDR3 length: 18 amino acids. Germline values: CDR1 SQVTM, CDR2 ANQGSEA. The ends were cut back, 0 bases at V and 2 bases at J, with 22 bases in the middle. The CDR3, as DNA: TGCAGCGTTGAAGATCTTATTGGCTTGAGAGCGGGGAACTATGGCTACACCTTC. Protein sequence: CSVEDLIGLRAGNYGYTF.